The next 26 T cell receptor beta chains were all read from a single sample in a study of T-cell reconstitution after alpha-beta-depleted transplantation in children. A TCRbeta library incorporating unique molecular identifiers was prepared. TCRdb re-called the PCR reads through MiXCR, storing one row per CDR3 protein. The sample yields around 110,000 distinct CDR3 sequences, 10% seen once. The sample was PBMCs, taken before TCRalphabeta/CD19-depleted stem cell transplant. All receptors derive from a boy aged 2 to 9 with acute lymphoblastic leukemia, due to receive a stem cell transplant.

This clonotype was found a few times. The chain recombines TRBV5-1 with TRBJ2-1, with D unclear. The CDR3 extends over 15 amino acids. Germline CDR1 reads SGHRS; CDR2 reads YFSETQ. Trimming left V 5 bases short and J 1 base short, with 13 bases between. The CDR3 reads CASRSLTGSYNEQFF. The CDR3 region has the DNA TGCGCCAGCAGGTCCCTAACTGGATCCTACAATGAGCAGTTCTTC.

This chain links TRBV7-3 with TRBJ2-1, with TRBD2 matching 7 bases. The CDR3 sequence is 13 residues long. Per germline, CDR1 SGHTA and CDR2 FQGTGA. V lost 6 bases to trimming and J lost 7 bases; unmatched junction nucleotides: 6. DNA for the CDR3: TGTGCCAGCAGAGCCTCCGGGGGGAATGAGCAGTTCTTC. Protein product: CASRASGGNEQFF.

This clonotype turned up a few times. The V gene is TRBV7-9, the J gene TRBJ1-2, with D perhaps TRBD1 (6 bases). The germline gives CDR1 SEHNR, CDR2 FQNEAQ (reference sequence). The CDR3 contains 14 residues. The ends were cut back, 6 bases at V and 8 bases at J, with 19 bases in the middle. The CDR3 spells CASSYEGGREGYTF. DNA for the CDR3: TGTGCCAGCAGTTACGAGGGGGGAAGGGAGGGCTACACCTTC.

V is TRBV7-2 and J is TRBJ2-7; 10 bases map to TRBD1. V gave up 4 bases and J gave up 3 bases; unmatched junction bases: 6. The CDR3 runs 15 residues. The germline V gene encodes CDR1 SGHTA and CDR2 FQGNSA. Here the CDR3 DNA reads TGTGCCAGCAGCTACCGGACAGGGGGAAGCTACGAGCAGTACTTC. Translating it yields CASSYRTGGSYEQYF.

This chain joins TRBV5-5 and TRBJ2-7; D may be TRBD1 (5 bases). Trimming pared 0 bases from V and 5 bases from J, leaving 12 bases between. Germline V gives CDR1 SGHKS, CDR2 YYEKEE (reference sequence). The CDR3 consists of 14 residues. The DNA of the CDR3 is TGTGCCAGCAGCTTGGGACAGAGAATCCACGAGCAGTACTTC. Translating gives CASSLGQRIHEQYF. The variable domain in full, completed from reference TRBV5-5 and TRBJ2-7, reads DAGVTQSPTHLIKTRGQQVTLRCSPISGHKSVSWYQQVLGQGPQFIFQYYEKEERGRGNFPDRFSARQFPNYSSELNVNALLLGDSALYLCASSLGQRIHEQYFGPGTRLTVT.

This clonotype came up many times. CDR3 in DNA: TGCGCCAGCAGCTCATTTGCCTATGAGCAGTTCTTC. It specifies CASSSFAYEQFF. This chain connects TRBV5-1 to TRBJ2-1; no clear D gene. The V gene lost 3 bases and the J gene lost 8 bases, with 9 bases spanning the gap. Germline values: CDR1 SGHRS, CDR2 YFSETQ. This CDR3 has 12 residues.

At least ten counts were recorded for this clonotype. The V gene is TRBV7-6, the J gene TRBJ2-2; D may be TRBD1 (6 bases). The CDR3 spans 17 residues. Trimming took off 1 base at V and 4 bases at J, with 16 bases between the two ends. The V gene's germline CDR1 is SGHVS and CDR2 FNYEAQ. In DNA form, the CDR3 reads TGTGCCAGCAGCTTAGAGGTGGGGGCGGTGTTCACCGGGGAGCTGTTTTTT. Amino acid sequence: CASSLEVGAVFTGELFF.

The rearrangement uses TRBV7-2 and TRBJ2-1, with TRBD2 identical over 9 bases. Per germline, CDR1 SGHTA and CDR2 FQGNSA. Trimming at V came to 5 bases and at J to 3 bases, leaving 8 bases not matched to a gene. The CDR3 sequence is 16 residues long. The CDR3 here is CASSLTGLAVYNEQFF. The CDR3, as DNA: TGTGCCAGCAGCCTCACGGGACTAGCAGTCTACAATGAGCAGTTCTTC.

The chain carries TRBV12-3 or TRBV12-4 and TRBJ2-5; D possibly corresponds to TRBD1 (6 bases). The length of the CDR3 is 15 residues. Deletions cut 2 bases from V and 2 bases from J, with 12 bases between. The CDR3 sequence: CASSLISDRQETQYF. The CDR3 nucleotides read TGTGCCAGCAGTTTAATCTCGGACAGACAAGAGACCCAGTACTTC.

There are a few counts of this clonotype. The chain recombines TRBV20-1 with TRBJ2-4; 9 bases are a match to TRBD2. CDR1 is DFQATT, CDR2 SNEGSKA, per germline (reference sequence). This CDR3 comprises 18 residues. V was pared by 0 bases and J by 0 bases, with 9 bases of the junction left unmatched. The CDR3 nucleotides are TGCAGTGCTAGAGATGTAATAGCGGGAGCCGGAGCCAAAAACATTCAGTACTTC. Amino acid sequence: CSARDVIAGAGAKNIQYF.

There are a few counts of this clonotype. This chain uses TRBV6-2 or TRBV6-3 with TRBJ2-1, with no clear D. Germline CDR1 is MNHEY and CDR2 is SVGEGT. The CDR3 has 19 residues. V was trimmed by 3 bases and J by 0 bases, leaving 21 bases between them. The CDR3 sequence is CASSYSRAPRWSSYNEQFF. Here the CDR3 DNA reads TGTGCCAGCAGTTATAGCCGGGCCCCCCGGTGGAGCTCCTACAATGAGCAGTTCTTC.

This clonotype came up many times. The chain has TRBV7-6 and TRBJ2-1; 9 bases line up with TRBD2. The CDR3 runs to 15 residues. The J segment lost 8 bases and the V segment lost 1 base, leaving 6 bases of the junction unmatched. The germline V gene has CDR1 SGHVS and CDR2 FNYEAQ. CDR3 in DNA: TGTGCCAGCAGCTTAGTCTCTAGCGGGATCGATGAGCAGTTCTTC. Translation gives CASSLVSSGIDEQFF.

V gene TRBV5-5 combines with J gene TRBJ1-1, with D possibly being TRBD1 (6 bases). The CDR3 runs 16 residues. CDR1 SGHKS and CDR2 YYEKEE come from the germline V gene (reference sequence). Trimming shortened V by 2 bases and J by 0 bases, and 14 bases separated the two germline ends. This CDR3 is CASSFRGGRLNTEAFF. CDR3 DNA: TGTGCCAGCAGCTTTAGGGGGGGGCGGCTGAACACTGAAGCTTTCTTT.

This clonotype showed up just a few times. V is TRBV12-3 or TRBV12-4 and J is TRBJ2-7; 10 nucleotides match TRBD1. With 6 bases clipped from V and 5 bases from J, the junction kept 13 bases outside the gene matches. CDR3 length equals 16 residues. The CDR3 loop is CASSQRPGQGINEQYF. In nucleotides, the CDR3 is TGTGCCAGCAGCCAAAGGCCGGGACAGGGGATAAACGAGCAGTACTTC.

This clonotype was picked up a small number of times. The chain recombines TRBV5-1 with TRBJ2-1; D perhaps matches TRBD2 (6 bases). The germline CDR1 and CDR2 sequences are SGHRS and YFSETQ. The V gene lost 3 bases and the J gene lost 5 bases, with 24 bases spanning the gap. CDR3 length: 18 amino acids. CDR3 sequence: CASSSYLTSREGDNEQFF. The CDR3, as DNA: TGCGCCAGCAGCTCTTACTTAACTAGCAGAGAAGGGGACAATGAGCAGTTCTTC. Drawing the rest from reference TRBV5-1 and TRBJ2-1, the complete variable domain is KAGVTQTPRYLIKTRGQQVTLSCSPISGHRSVSWYQQTPGQGLQFLFEYFSETQRNKGNFPGRFSGRQFSNSRSEMNVSTLELGDSALYLCASSSYLTSREGDNEQFFGPGTRLTVL.

The V and J genes are TRBV24-1 and TRBJ1-1; no reliable D call. Trimming took off 5 bases at V and 6 bases at J, with 15 bases between the two ends. Germline assignment: CDR1 KGHDR and CDR2 SFDVKD. CDR3 length: 14 residues. The CDR3 coding sequence is TGTGCCACCAGTGCCACGGGGATAGAGTCTGAAGCTTTCTTT. As protein: CATSATGIESEAFF.

This clonotype has ten or more counts. The chain combines TRBV7-3 with TRBJ2-5; 10 bases line up with TRBD1. The CDR3 is 15 amino acids. Germline loops: CDR1 SGHTA, CDR2 FQGTGA. Trimming removed 2 bases from V and 5 bases from J; junction bases left unmatched: 5. CDR3 DNA sequence: TGTGCCAGCAGCTTAGACAGGGGGCTCGGGGAGACCCAGTACTTC. Translated, it gives CASSLDRGLGETQYF.

The chain is built from TRBV10-3 and TRBJ2-3; 7 bases agree with TRBD2. V was pared by 2 bases and J by 2 bases, with 7 bases of the junction left unmatched. Germline-derived CDR1 and CDR2 are ENHRY and SYGVKD. The CDR3 length is 16 residues. The CDR3 protein is CAISERASGLTDTQYF. The CDR3 bases are TGTGCCATCAGTGAGCGGGCTAGCGGCCTCACAGATACGCAGTATTTT.

This clonotype was counted only a few times. The rearrangement uses TRBV6-1 and TRBJ1-1, with D possibly being TRBD1 (6 bases). The CDR3 consists of 15 residues. CDR1 and CDR2 (germline): MNHNS, SASEGT. V was clipped by 6 bases and J by 6 bases, with 20 bases between them. CDR3 nucleotides: TGTGCCAGCAGCCCTCTGACAGGAAATATCGCTGAAGCTTTCTTT. This translates into CASSPLTGNIAEAFF.

CDR3 DNA: TGTGCCAGCAGCCTAGCGGGAGACTCGGATACGCAGTATTTT. Translated, it gives CASSLAGDSDTQYF. The chain recombines TRBV3-1 with TRBJ2-3; 9 bases match TRBD2. J was trimmed by 6 bases and V by 4 bases; bases with no gene match: 5. Germline V CDR1 and CDR2: LGHDT, YNNKEL (reference sequence). The CDR3 consists of 14 residues.

This chain uses TRBV5-1 with TRBJ2-7; D assignment may be TRBD1 or TRBD2 (6 bases each). This CDR3 region has 13 residues. Looked up from germline, CDR1 is SGHRS and CDR2 is YFSETQ. V was trimmed by 0 bases and J by 5 bases, leaving 9 bases between them. CDR3 loop: CASSLGGADEQYF. The CDR3 region has the DNA TGCGCCAGCAGCTTGGGGGGGGCAGACGAGCAGTACTTC.

V gene TRBV5-5 combines with J gene TRBJ2-1, with a weak D call TRBD1 (5 bases). This CDR3 is 16 amino acids long. Germline lookup yields CDR1 SGHKS and CDR2 YYEKEE (reference sequence). Trimming took 4 bases from V and 9 from J, leaving 23 bases between them. CDR3 sequence: CASSPPRAGILGEQFF. CDR3 bases: TGTGCCAGCAGCCCTCCCCGGGCAGGGATTTTGGGTGAGCAGTTCTTC.

This clonotype was counted only a few times. This chain uses TRBV5-4 with TRBJ1-2, with TRBD1 matching over 10 bases. The germline V gene has CDR1 SGHNT and CDR2 YYREEE (reference sequence). The V and J ends lost 4 bases and 8 bases, in that order; junction bases with no gene match: 8. The CDR3 sequence is 14 residues long. CDR3 DNA sequence: TGTGCCAGCAGCGGAGGGACAGGGGAAGGGGGCTACACCTTC. It specifies CASSGGTGEGGYTF.

This clonotype has just a few counts. V and J are TRBV7-9 and TRBJ2-7; 9 bases agree with TRBD1. CDR3 length equals 14 residues. Germline assignment: CDR1 SEHNR and CDR2 FQNEAQ (reference sequence). With 5 bases clipped from V and 3 bases from J, the junction kept 5 bases outside the gene matches. The CDR3 here is CASSLRDRDYEQYF. CDR3 DNA: TGTGCCAGCAGCCTCCGGGACAGGGACTACGAGCAGTACTTC.

This clonotype turned up a few times. The V gene is TRBV4-1, the J gene TRBJ2-7; D may be TRBD1 (5 bases). The CDR3 extends over 17 amino acids. Per the germline V gene, CDR1 is MGHRA and CDR2 is YSYEKL. V lost 0 bases, J lost 2 bases, and 17 bases lay in between. As DNA, the CDR3 is TGCGCCAGCAGCCAAGAAGGGGTTCCTAGGTGGCCCTACGAGCAGTACTTC. The encoded protein is CASSQEGVPRWPYEQYF.

This chain connects TRBV20-1 to TRBJ2-3, with unresolved D. This CDR3 spans 12 amino acids. Trimming removed 3 bases at V and 8 bases at J, with 12 bases between. Germline V lookup: CDR1 DFQATT, CDR2 SNEGSKA (reference sequence). The CDR3: CSASKGSGTQYF. The CDR3 DNA sequence: TGCAGTGCTAGTAAGGGCTCCGGTACGCAGTATTTT.